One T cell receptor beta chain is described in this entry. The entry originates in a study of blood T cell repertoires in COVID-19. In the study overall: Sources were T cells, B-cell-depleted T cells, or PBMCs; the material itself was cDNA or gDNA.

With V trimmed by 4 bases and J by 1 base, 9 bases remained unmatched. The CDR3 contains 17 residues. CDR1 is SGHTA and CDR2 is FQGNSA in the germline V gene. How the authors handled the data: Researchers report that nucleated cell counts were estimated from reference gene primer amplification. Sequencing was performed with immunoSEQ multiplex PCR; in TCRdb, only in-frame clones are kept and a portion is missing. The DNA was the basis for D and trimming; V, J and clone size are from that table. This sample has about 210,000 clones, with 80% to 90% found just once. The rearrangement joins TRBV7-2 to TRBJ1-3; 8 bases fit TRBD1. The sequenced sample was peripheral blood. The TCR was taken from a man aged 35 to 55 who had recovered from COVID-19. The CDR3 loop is CASSSQPTGGSGNTIYF. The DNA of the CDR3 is TGTGCCAGCAGCTCTCAGCCAACAGGGGGGTCTGGAAACACCATATATTTT.